This TCR beta chain comes out of a study of blood T cell repertoires in COVID-19 (dated by TCRdb to about 2020). Background for the entire study: Samples from collaborators originated in the United States, Italy and Spain and spanned both the acute and convalescent phases of COVID-19. Sample metadata almost always included a de-identified subject ID, COVID-19 status, age in years and sex. The material from the prospective study consisted of cDNA or gDNA derived from T cells, B-cell-depleted T cells, or PBMCs. Where available, HLA class I and class II types were obtained from metadata supplied by the sample provider rather than from assay-based typing. The repertoires were released in a freely available public database meant as a resource for research on the immune response to SARS-CoV-2. The samples were drawn from two sources: the first 160 participants of the ongoing ImmuneRACE study, and over 1,000 subjects contributed by 6 global collaborators. The dataset comprised deeply sampled blood TCRbeta repertoires from subjects exposed to, actively infected with, or recovered from COVID-19.

TCRbeta CDR3 regions were amplified from genomic DNA by means of the immunoSEQ Assay, a bias-controlled multiplex PCR. The authors' pipeline ran thus. The number of nucleated cells in each sample was estimated by amplification of reference gene primers within the assay. To quantify the absolute abundance of each unique TCRbeta CDR3 rearrangement, sequence reads were collapsed and filtered. For each sample, productive Simpson clonality was calculated by taking the square root of Simpson's diversity index across productive rearrangements. Held by TCRdb, this immuneACCESS table contains in-frame sequences only and omits some clones. Under half of the omission traces to an unresolved V gene where checked; the cause of the rest is unknown. The D gene and trimming were derived from the DNA, and the V and J assignments and clone size from that table. A total of a few hundred thousand clones appear in this sample, under 90% of them only once. About 1.7% of the sample rests with the top ten.

Participants in the prospective study were aged about 18 to 95 years, lived in approximately 26 United States geographic areas, and enrolled through a virtual design. To assign participants to cohorts, the prospective study relied on clinical history that participants themselves reported in a screening survey and a study questionnaire. ImmuneRACE Cohort 3 recovered participants were defined by two consecutive negative NP/OP PCR tests, healthcare professional clearance, or symptom resolution. In the prospective study, mobile phlebotomists collected whole blood, serum and a nasopharyngeal or oropharyngeal swab from each participant. Participants in the prospective study had the option to provide additional blood draws and questionnaires over a roughly 2-month period. Before DNA extraction, prospective study blood samples were shipped either frozen or at room temperature. General conclusions and limits of the study: The amount of clinical and demographic metadata varied by source and participant and was provided uncurated.

The CDR3, cysteine through phenylalanine, is 14 amino acids long. This entry keeps only the CDR3 DNA: 42 bases, framed from base 1. V is shortened by 5 bases, J by 3 bases, and the region joining them spans 14 bases. Reading the germline V gene (reference sequence) gives CDR1 MNHEY and CDR2 SMNVEV. Comment on this clone: Its antigen is currently not known. No base qualities exist here, and no much larger clone lies one base off it.

Sequencing input: PBMCs or T cells enriched from blood (not recorded which). This TCR was sampled from a middle-aged man who had recovered from COVID-19. This chain is built from TRBV27 and TRBJ2-7; TRBD1 is a weak D gene call, 6 bases matching. The DNA sequence is as follows: TGTGCCAGCAGTCAGGAACAGGGAAACTACGAGCAGTACTTC. This codes for CASSQEQGNYEQYF.